The 16 T cell receptor beta chains presented below share a single source sample, sequenced in a study of prognosis after radiotherapy for stage I lung cancer. The study amplified the TCR beta CDR3 region from genomic DNA. This amplification was carried out by two rounds of multiplex PCR. With primers specific to each TRBV and TRBJ gene, the first-round PCR was performed. In TCRdb, the multiplex PCR reads were re-called with MiXCR into one record per CDR3 protein. Of around 15,000 distinct CDR3 sequences listed, about a sixth are singletons. Specimen: PBMCs, collected before or after stereotactic body radiation therapy (not recorded which). These receptors all stem from a donor aged 50 or older with non-small cell lung cancer.

This clonotype was counted at least ten times. The J gene is TRBJ2-6, the V gene TRBV19; D is undetermined. V gave up 6 bases and J gave up 0 bases, with 24 bases separating them. Germline V gene sequence: CDR1 LNHDA, CDR2 SQIVND (reference sequence). The length of the CDR3 is 20 residues. The CDR3: CASRTTLSYLIGSGANVLTF. The CDR3 nucleotides are TGTGCCAGTAGGACGACTTTGAGCTACCTTATTGGCTCTGGGGCCAACGTCCTGACTTTC.

On this clonotype itself: Given a much more abundant clone one base away, this may be a read error. The chain combines TRBV7-6 with TRBJ1-1, with D perhaps matching TRBD1 (5 bases). Germline CDR1 is SGHVS and CDR2 is FNYEAQ. Trimming pared 5 bases from V and 9 bases from J, leaving 25 bases between. The length of the CDR3 is 16 residues. The CDR3 DNA is TGTGCCAGCAGCAAAGACTCGACCGGGGCAGGGTTAAAAGCTTTCTTT. Amino acid sequence: CASSKDSTGAGLKAFF.

As regards this clonotype: A read error likely explains this, since a far larger clone differs by one base. The chain has TRBV6-9 and TRBJ2-3; D unresolved. V dropped 3 bases and J dropped 4 bases, with 11 bases sitting between them. The CDR3 runs 14 residues. Looked up from germline, CDR1 is MNHGY and CDR2 is SVAAGI. As DNA, the CDR3 is TGTGCCAGCAGTTACCCCCAGCTTGCAGATACGCAGTATTTT. Translating it yields CASSYPQLADTQYF.

This clonotype was counted ten times or more. The chain carries TRBV6-2 or TRBV6-3 and TRBJ2-1; 7 bases are a match to TRBD1. CDR3 length: 14 residues. Germline V gene lookup returns CDR1 MNHEY and CDR2 SVGEGT. Losses at the gene ends were 5 bases for V and 2 bases for J; bases not matched to a gene: 3. CDR3 DNA: TGTGCCAGCAGTAGACAGGGTGCCTACAATGAGCAGTTCTTC. Amino acids: CASSRQGAYNEQFF.

This chain uses TRBV18 with TRBJ1-4, with D possibly being TRBD1 (6 bases). V lost 1 base, J lost 0 bases, and 12 bases lay in between. Germline CDR1 KGHSH, CDR2 LQKENI. The CDR3 extends over 17 amino acids. The CDR3 protein is CASSPRAGAATNEKLFF. In DNA, the CDR3 is TGTGCCAGCTCACCACGAGCAGGGGCTGCAACTAATGAAAAACTGTTTTTT.

In this sample, this clonotype turned up many times. The chain combines TRBV7-9 with TRBJ1-5, with D perhaps matching TRBD1 (5 bases). Germline V gives CDR1 SEHNR, CDR2 FQNEAQ (reference sequence). V dropped 5 bases and J dropped 3 bases, with 20 bases sitting between them. The CDR3 spans 17 residues. This CDR3 reads CASSPDPPGRNNQPQHF. In DNA form, the CDR3 reads TGTGCCAGCAGCCCGGATCCTCCGGGACGGAACAATCAGCCCCAGCATTTT. Full variable domain (remainder filled in from reference TRBV7-9 and TRBJ1-5): DTGVSQNPRHKITKRGQNVTFRCDPISEHNRLYWYRQTLGQGPEFLTYFQNEAQLEKSRLLSDRFSAERPKGSFSTLEIQRTEQGDSAMYLCASSPDPPGRNNQPQHFGDGTRLSIL.

This clonotype rates as medium-sized. The CDR3 spells CATSDKGTGAFDTQYF. The DNA for the CDR3 is TGTGCCACCAGTGATAAGGGGACAGGGGCCTTTGATACGCAGTATTTT. This chain links TRBV24-1 with TRBJ2-3; 10 nucleotides agree with TRBD1. The germline V gene has CDR1 KGHDR and CDR2 SFDVKD. The CDR3 extends over 16 amino acids. V lost 3 bases and J lost 6; bases outside the gene matches: 8.

At least ten counts were recorded for this clonotype. This chain links TRBV19 with TRBJ2-3; D is perhaps TRBD2 (6 bases). The V gene's germline CDR1 is LNHDA and CDR2 SQIVND (reference sequence). Trimming removed 7 bases at V and 3 bases at J, with 17 bases between. The CDR3 sequence is 15 residues long. DNA for the CDR3: TGTGCCAGTACCCCAACGGGGGAAAGAACAGATACGCAGTATTTT. This gives the protein CASTPTGERTDTQYF.

This clonotype was observed many times. Because it lacks the conserved phenylalanine or tryptophan at the end, this CDR3 is likely a read error. Because the CDR3's place on the DNA is in doubt, the DNA is left out and the CDR3 is given as listed by TCRdb. This chain joins TRBV3-1 and TRBJ2-7; TRBD1 reflects the table's D call only, with no check against the DNA. Germline values: CDR1 LGHDT, CDR2 YNNKEL (reference sequence). The CDR3 is made up of 12 amino acids, end residues included. CDR3 sequence: CASSQGRGQILS.

This clonotype was seen at least ten times. This chain joins TRBV28 and TRBJ2-7; the D gene is possibly TRBD2 (6 bases). The CDR3 spans 20 residues. V was cut by 2 bases and J by 2 bases, with 28 bases left in between. Germline assignment: CDR1 MDHEN and CDR2 SYDVKM. The CDR3 DNA is TGTGCCAGCAGTTTAAGCCTCCTGACCGCCGGGACTTGGATCCCCTACGAGCAGTACTTC. This encodes CASSLSLLTAGTWIPYEQYF.

There are many counts of this clonotype. The V gene is TRBV5-1, the J gene TRBJ1-1, with TRBD1 matching 8 bases. V trimming: 2 bases; J trimming: 3 bases; junction bases outside the gene matches: 6. Germline-derived CDR1 and CDR2 are SGHRS and YFSETQ. This CDR3 has 15 residues. CDR3 DNA: TGCGCCAGCAGCTTAAGGACAGGGCGGTACACTGAAGCTTTCTTT. The encoded protein is CASSLRTGRYTEAFF.

This clonotype was seen many times. The genes are TRBV7-2 and TRBJ2-2, with TRBD2 matching 8 bases. Germline CDR1 is SGHTA and CDR2 is FQGNSA. V lost 0 bases to trimming and J lost 4 bases; unmatched junction nucleotides: 7. CDR3 length equals 17 residues. The CDR3 spells CASSLAQREFGTGELFF. In DNA, the CDR3 is TGTGCCAGCAGCTTAGCACAGCGGGAGTTTGGCACCGGGGAGCTGTTTTTT.

The sample holds many counts of this clonotype. The CDR3 nucleotides read TGTGCCAGCAGTTCCTGGGACCGCGTCGGGACCCAGTACTTC. Its translation is CASSSWDRVGTQYF. This chain joins TRBV6-5 and TRBJ2-5, with D perhaps assigned TRBD1 or TRBD2 (5 bases each). V lost 4 bases, J lost 7 bases, and 16 bases lay in between. The CDR3 loop spans 14 amino acids. Germline CDR1 is MNHEY and CDR2 is SVGAGI.

This clonotype was found many times. The CDR3 DNA is TGTGCCAGCAGTTTACACGAAAACACTGAAGCTTTCTTT. Translation gives CASSLHENTEAFF. This chain connects TRBV28 to TRBJ1-1; D is undetermined. This CDR3 is 13 amino acids long. Trimming took 2 bases from V and 2 from J, leaving 6 bases between them. Germline assignment: CDR1 MDHEN and CDR2 SYDVKM. The whole variable domain, filled in from reference TRBV28 and TRBJ1-1, reads DVKVTQSSRYLVKRTGEKVFLECVQDMDHENMFWYRQDPGLGLRLIYFSYDVKMKEKGDIPEGYSVSREKKERFSLILESASTNQTSMYLCASSLHENTEAFFGQGTRLTVV.

This clonotype was observed many times. The chain couples TRBV5-1 to TRBJ1-2, with D hard to call. V lost 1 base and J 4 bases, leaving 11 bases between the germline ends. The CDR3 is 14 residues long. Germline V lookup: CDR1 SGHRS, CDR2 YFSETQ. In DNA form, the CDR3 reads TGCGCCAGCAGCTTGATAGCAGTACCCTATGGCTACACCTTC. Residues: CASSLIAVPYGYTF.

There are many counts of this clonotype. CDR3 residues: CATSIGQGATYEQYF. CDR3 nucleotides: TGTGCCACCAGCATCGGACAGGGGGCTACCTACGAGCAGTACTTC. The V and J genes are TRBV15 and TRBJ2-7; 11 positions agree with TRBD1. In germline, CDR1 is LNHNV, CDR2 YYDKDF (reference sequence). After removal of 4 bases from V and 2 bases from J, the junction contained 4 bases not matched to a gene. The CDR3 sequence is 15 residues long. The variable domain in full, completed from reference TRBV15 and TRBJ2-7, reads DAMVIQNPRYQVTQFGKPVTLSCSQTLNHNVMYWYQQKSSQAPKLLFHYYDKDFNNEADTPDNFQSRRPNTSFCFLDIRSPGLGDTAMYLCATSIGQGATYEQYFGPGTRLTVT.